This T cell receptor beta chain comes out of a study of cytomegalovirus exposure and HLA in healthy donors. Study conclusions and caveats: A few V segments could not be told apart, such as TRBV6-2 and TRBV6-3, and were left out. Most TCRs appeared rarely, but some public TCRs recurred in many donors.

Concerning this clone: The antigen remains unidentified.

The PCR had 60 Vbeta and 13 Jbeta primers. Measured with immunoSEQ multiplex PCR; TCRdb has only the in-frame clones, and not every one. With tens of thousands of clones in the sample, the ten largest clones hold 10% to 15%. Trimming at V came to 3 bases and at J to 6 bases, leaving 7 bases not matched to a gene. The CDR3 totals 16 residues. Germline CDR1 SGHRS, CDR2 YFSETQ. The source is a woman aged 25 to 45 in good health and CMV-seropositive. The sequenced sample consisted of PBMCs. The V and J genes are TRBV5-1 and TRBJ2-1; TRBD2 matches at 12 bases. The CDR3 DNA reads TGCGCCAGCAGCTGGACCGGGACTAGCGGGTTCAATGAGCAGTTCTTC. Translated, it gives CASSWTGTSGFNEQFF.